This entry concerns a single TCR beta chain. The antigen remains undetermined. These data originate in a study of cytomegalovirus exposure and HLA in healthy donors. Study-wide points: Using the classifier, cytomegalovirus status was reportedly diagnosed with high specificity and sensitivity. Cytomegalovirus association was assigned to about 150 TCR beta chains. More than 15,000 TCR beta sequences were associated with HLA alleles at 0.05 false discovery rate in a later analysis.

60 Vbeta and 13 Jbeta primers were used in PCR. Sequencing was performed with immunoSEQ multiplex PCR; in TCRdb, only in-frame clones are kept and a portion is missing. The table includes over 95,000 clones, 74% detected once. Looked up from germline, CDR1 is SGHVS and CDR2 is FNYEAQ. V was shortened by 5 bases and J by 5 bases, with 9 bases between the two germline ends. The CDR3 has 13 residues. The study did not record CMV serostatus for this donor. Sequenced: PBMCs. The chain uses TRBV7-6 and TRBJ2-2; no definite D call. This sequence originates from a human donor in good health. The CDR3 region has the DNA TGTGCCAGCAGCCGCGACTGGACCGGGGAGCTGTTTTTT. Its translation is CASSRDWTGELFF.